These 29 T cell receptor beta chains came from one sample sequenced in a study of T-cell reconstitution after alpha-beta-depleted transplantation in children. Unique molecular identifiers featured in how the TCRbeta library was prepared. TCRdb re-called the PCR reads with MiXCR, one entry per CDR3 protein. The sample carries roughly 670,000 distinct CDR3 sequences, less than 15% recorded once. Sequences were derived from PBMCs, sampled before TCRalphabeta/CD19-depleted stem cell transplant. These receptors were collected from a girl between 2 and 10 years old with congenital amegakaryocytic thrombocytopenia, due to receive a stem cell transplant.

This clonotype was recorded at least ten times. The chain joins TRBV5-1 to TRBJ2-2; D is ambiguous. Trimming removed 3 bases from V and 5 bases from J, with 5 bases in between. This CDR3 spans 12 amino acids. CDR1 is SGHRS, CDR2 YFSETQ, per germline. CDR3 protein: CASSSRTGELFF. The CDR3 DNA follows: TGCGCCAGCAGCTCCCGAACCGGGGAGCTGTTTTTT.

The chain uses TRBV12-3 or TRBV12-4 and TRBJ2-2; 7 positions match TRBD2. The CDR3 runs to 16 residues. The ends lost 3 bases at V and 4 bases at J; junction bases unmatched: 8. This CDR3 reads CASSFSGTKSTGELFF. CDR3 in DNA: TGTGCCAGCAGTTTTTCCGGGACTAAGAGCACCGGGGAGCTGTTTTTT.

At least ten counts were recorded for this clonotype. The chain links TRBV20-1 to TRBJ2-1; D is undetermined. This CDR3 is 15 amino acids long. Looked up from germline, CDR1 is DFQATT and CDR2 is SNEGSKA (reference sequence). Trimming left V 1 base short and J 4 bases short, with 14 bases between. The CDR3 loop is CSARGRLPSYNEQFF. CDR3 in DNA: TGCAGTGCTAGAGGTCGGCTCCCATCATACAATGAGCAGTTCTTC.

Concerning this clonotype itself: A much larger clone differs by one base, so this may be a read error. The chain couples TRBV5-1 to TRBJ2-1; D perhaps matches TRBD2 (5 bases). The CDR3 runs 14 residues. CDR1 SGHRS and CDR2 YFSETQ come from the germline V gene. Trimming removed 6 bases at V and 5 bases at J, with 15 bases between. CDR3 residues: CASIRTEGDNEQFF. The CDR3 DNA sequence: TGCGCCAGCATCAGAACAGAGGGAGACAATGAGCAGTTCTTC.

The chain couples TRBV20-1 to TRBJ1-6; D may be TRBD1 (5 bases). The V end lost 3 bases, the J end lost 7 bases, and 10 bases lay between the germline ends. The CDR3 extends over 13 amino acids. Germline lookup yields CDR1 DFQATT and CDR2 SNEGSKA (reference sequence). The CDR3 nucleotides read TGCAGTGCTAGCTTGGGGCCGAATTCACCCCTCCACTTT. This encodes CSASLGPNSPLHF.

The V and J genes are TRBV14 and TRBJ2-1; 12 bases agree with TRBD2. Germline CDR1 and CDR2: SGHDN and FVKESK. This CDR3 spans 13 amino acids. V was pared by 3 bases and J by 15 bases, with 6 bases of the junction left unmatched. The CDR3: CASSQILAGGTFF. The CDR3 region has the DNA TGTGCCAGCAGCCAGATACTAGCGGGAGGTACGTTCTTC.

CDR3 protein: CASSQYGPYLNPKGELFF. Here the CDR3 DNA reads TGTGCCAGCAGCCAATACGGACCCTACCTTAATCCGAAAGGGGAGCTGTTTTTT. V and J are TRBV14 and TRBJ2-2, with D unclear. The germline gives CDR1 SGHDN, CDR2 FVKESK. V lost 2 bases to trimming and J lost 8 bases, with 24 bases between them. This CDR3 has 18 amino acids.

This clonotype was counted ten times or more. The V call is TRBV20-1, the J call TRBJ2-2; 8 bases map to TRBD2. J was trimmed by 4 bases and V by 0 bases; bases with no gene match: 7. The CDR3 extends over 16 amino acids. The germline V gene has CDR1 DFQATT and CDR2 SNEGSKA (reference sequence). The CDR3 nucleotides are TGCAGTGCTAGAGATAGTGGGCTAGCGGGCACCGGGGAGCTGTTTTTT. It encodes CSARDSGLAGTGELFF.

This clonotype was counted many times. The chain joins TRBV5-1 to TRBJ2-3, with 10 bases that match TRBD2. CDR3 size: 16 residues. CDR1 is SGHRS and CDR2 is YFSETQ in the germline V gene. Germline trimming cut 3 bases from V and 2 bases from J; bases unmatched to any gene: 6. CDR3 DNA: TGCGCCAGCAGCTCGGGACTAGCGAGATACACAGATACGCAGTATTTT. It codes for CASSSGLARYTDTQYF.

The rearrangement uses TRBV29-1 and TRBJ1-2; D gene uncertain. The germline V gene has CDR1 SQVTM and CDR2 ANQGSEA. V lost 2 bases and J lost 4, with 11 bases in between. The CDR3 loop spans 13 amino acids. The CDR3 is CSVELRGSYGYTF. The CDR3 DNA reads TGCAGCGTTGAACTTCGAGGGAGCTATGGCTACACCTTC.

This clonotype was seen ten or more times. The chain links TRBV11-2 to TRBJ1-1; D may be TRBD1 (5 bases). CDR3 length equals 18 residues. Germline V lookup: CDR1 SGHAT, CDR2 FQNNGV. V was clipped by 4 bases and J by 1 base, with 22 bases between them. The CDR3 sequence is CASSSRQGYGGGNTEAFF. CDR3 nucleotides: TGTGCCAGCAGCTCACGCCAGGGTTATGGGGGAGGGAACACTGAAGCTTTCTTT.

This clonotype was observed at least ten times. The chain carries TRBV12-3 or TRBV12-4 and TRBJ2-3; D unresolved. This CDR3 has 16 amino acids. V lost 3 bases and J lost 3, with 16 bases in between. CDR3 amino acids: CASSFLFTSSTDTQYF. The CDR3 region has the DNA TGTGCCAGCAGTTTCCTGTTCACGAGTTCTACAGATACGCAGTATTTT.

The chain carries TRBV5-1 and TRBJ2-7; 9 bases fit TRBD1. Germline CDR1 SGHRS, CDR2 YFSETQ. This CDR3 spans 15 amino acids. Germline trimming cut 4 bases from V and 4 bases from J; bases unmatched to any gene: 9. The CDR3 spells CASSPRDRELYEQYF. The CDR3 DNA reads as TGCGCCAGCAGCCCCCGGGACAGGGAACTTTACGAGCAGTACTTC.

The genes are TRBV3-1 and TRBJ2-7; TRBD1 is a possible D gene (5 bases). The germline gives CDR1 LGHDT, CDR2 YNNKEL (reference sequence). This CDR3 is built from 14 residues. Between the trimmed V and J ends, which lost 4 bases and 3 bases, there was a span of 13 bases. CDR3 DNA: TGTGCCAGCAGCCGCAGGGTTGCGAGCTACGAGCAGTACTTC. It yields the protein CASSRRVASYEQYF.

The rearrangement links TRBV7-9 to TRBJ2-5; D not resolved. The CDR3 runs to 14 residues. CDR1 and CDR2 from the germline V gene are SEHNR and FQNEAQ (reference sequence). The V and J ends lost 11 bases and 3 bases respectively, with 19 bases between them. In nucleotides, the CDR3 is TGTGCCGGATCACCCCCCGCACGGGAAGAGACCCAGTACTTC. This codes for CAGSPPAREETQYF.

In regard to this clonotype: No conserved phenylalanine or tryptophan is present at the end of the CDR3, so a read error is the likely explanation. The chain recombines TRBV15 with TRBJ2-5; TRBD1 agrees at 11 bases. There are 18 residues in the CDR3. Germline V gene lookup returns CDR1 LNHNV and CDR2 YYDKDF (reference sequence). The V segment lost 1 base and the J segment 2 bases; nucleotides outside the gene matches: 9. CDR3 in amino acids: CATSRVVPGQGVQETQYS. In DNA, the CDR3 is TGTGCCACCAGCAGAGTGGTTCCGGGACAGGGGGTTCAAGAGACCCAGTACTCC.

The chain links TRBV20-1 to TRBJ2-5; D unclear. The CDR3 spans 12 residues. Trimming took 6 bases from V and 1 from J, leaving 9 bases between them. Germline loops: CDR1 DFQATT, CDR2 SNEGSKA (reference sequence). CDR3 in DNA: TGCAGTGCCAACGTGTTCCAAGAGACCCAGTACTTC. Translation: CSANVFQETQYF.

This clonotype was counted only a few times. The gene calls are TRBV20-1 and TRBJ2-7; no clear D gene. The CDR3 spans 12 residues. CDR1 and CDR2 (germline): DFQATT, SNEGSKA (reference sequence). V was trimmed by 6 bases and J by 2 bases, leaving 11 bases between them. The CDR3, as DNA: TGCAGTGCATCAAGGACGACCTACGAGCAGTACTTC. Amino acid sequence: CSASRTTYEQYF.

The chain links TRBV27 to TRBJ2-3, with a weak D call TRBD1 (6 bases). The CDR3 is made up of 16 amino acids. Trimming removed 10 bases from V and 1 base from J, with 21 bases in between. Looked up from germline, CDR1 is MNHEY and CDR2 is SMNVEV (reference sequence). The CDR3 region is CATASLGTLRTDTQYF. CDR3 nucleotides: TGTGCCACCGCTTCCCTCGGGACATTGCGCACAGATACGCAGTATTTT.

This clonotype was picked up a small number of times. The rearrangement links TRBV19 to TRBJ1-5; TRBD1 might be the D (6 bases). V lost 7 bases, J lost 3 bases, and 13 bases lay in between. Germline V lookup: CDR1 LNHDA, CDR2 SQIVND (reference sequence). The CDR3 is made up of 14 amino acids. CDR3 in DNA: TGTGCCAGTACCAGGGGACTCGACAATCAGCCCCAGCATTTT. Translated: CASTRGLDNQPQHF. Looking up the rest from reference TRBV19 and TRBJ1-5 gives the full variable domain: DGGITQSPKYLFRKEGQNVTLSCEQNLNHDAMYWYRQDPGQGLRLIYYSQIVNDFQKGDIAEGYSVSREKKESFPLTVTSAQKNPTAFYLCASTRGLDNQPQHFGDGTRLSIL.

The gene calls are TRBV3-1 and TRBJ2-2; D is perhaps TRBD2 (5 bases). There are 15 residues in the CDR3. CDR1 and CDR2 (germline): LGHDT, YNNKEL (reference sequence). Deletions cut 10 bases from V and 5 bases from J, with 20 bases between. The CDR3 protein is CATQRGGSWTGELFF. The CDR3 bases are TGTGCCACCCAGCGCGGTGGGAGTTGGACCGGGGAGCTGTTTTTT.

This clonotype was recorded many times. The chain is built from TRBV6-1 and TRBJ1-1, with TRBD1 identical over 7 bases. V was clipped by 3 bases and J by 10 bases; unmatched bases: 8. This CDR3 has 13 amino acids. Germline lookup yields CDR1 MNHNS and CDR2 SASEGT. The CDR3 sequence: CASSDAQTGRAFF. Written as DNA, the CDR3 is TGTGCCAGCAGTGACGCACAGACAGGGCGAGCTTTCTTT.

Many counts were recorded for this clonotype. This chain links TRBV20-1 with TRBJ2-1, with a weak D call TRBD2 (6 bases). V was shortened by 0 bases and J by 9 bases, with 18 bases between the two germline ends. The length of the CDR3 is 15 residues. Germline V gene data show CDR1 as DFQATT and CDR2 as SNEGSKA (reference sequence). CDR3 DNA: TGCAGTGCTAGAGATTTTCGACTAGGAGCTTCTGAGCAGTTCTTC. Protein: CSARDFRLGASEQFF.

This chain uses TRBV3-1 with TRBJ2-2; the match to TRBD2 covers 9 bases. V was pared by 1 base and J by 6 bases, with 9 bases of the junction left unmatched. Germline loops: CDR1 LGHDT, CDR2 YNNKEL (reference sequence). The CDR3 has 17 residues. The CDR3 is CASSQGSSGRGSGELFF. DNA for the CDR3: TGTGCCAGCAGCCAAGGGAGTAGCGGGAGAGGGTCCGGGGAGCTGTTTTTT.

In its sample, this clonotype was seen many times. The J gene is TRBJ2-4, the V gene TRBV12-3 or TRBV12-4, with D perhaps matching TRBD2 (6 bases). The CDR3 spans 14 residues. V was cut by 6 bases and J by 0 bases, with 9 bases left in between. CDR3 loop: CASSSGEAKNIQYF. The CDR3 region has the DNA TGTGCCAGCAGCTCGGGAGAAGCCAAAAACATTCAGTACTTC.

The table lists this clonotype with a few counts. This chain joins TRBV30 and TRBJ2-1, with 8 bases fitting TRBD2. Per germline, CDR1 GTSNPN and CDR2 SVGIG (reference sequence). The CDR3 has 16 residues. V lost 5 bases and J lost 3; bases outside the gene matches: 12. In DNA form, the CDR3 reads TGTGCCTGGGTCGCTTCTAGCGGGCCTCGCTACAATGAGCAGTTCTTC. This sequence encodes CAWVASSGPRYNEQFF.

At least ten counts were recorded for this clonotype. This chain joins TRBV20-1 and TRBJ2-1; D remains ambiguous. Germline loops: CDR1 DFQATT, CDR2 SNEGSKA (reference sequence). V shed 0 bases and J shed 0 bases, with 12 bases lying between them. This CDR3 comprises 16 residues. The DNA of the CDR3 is TGCAGTGCTAGAGATATGACGGGCGGCTCCTACAATGAGCAGTTCTTC. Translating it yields CSARDMTGGSYNEQFF.

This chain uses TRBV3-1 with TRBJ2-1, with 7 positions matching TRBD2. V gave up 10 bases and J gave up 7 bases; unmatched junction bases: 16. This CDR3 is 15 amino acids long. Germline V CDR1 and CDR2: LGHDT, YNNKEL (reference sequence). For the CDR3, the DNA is TGTGCCACCTGCCAAGAAGGCGGGAGCAGGAATGAGCAGTTCTTC. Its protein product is CATCQEGGSRNEQFF.

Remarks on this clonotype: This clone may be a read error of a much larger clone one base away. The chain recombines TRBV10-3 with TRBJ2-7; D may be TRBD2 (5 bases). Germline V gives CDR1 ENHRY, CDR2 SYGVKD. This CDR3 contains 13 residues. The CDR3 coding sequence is TGTGCCATCATCGAGGACTTAACCTACGCGCAGTACTTC. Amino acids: CAIIEDLTYAQYF.